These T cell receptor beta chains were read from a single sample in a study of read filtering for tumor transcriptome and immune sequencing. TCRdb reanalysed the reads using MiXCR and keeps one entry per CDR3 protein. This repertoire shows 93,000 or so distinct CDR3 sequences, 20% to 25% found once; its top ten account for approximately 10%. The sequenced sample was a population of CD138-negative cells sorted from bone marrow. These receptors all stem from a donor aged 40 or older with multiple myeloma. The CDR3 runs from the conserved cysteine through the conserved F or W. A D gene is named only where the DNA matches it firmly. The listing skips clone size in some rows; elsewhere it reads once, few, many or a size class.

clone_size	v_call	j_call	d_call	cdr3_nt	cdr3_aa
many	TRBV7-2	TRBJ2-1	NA	TGTGCCAGCAGCTTAGCGGTTTCTCGCAATGAGCAGTTCTTC	CASSLAVSRNEQFF
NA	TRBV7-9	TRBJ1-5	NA	TGTGCCAGCAGCTCTGAGGGGGGAGGGCAGCCCCAGCATTTT	CASSSEGGGQPQHF
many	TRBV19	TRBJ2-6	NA	TGTGCCAGTAGTCCGGACAGAGTAACTTCCCCTGGGGCCAACGTCCTGACTTTC	CASSPDRVTSPGANVLTF
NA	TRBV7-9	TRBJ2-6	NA	TGTGCCAGCACCGTCACAGGTTTTCTCCTCTCTGGGGCGGCCAACGTCCTGACTTTC	CASTVTGFLLSGAANVLTF
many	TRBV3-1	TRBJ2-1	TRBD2	TGTGCCAGCAGCCAAAGGCGGGGGGTGAATGAGCAGTTCTTC	CASSQRRGVNEQFF
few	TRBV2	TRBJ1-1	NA	TGTGCCAGCAGCCCCGGCGAGGGGGTCGGAACTGAAGCTTTCTTT	CASSPGEGVGTEAFF
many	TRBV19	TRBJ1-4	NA	TGTGCCAGTAGTATAGAGACGGGTCGGACTAATGAAAAACTGTTTTTT	CASSIETGRTNEKLFF
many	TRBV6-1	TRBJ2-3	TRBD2	TGTGCCAGCAATAGGGACTACCGCACAGATACGCAGTATTTT	CASNRDYRTDTQYF
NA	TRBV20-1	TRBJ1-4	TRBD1	TGCAGTGCTAGAGTTGGTGCAGGGGGCGGGGAAAAACTGTTTTTT	CSARVGAGGGEKLFF
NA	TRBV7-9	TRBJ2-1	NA	TGTGCCAGCAGCCCTCGACAGAAGCACAATGAGCAGTTCTTC	CASSPRQKHNEQFF
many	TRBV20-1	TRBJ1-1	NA	TGCAGTGCTAGAAGAACGAGCTTGGCTGAAGCTTTCTTT	CSARRTSLAEAFF
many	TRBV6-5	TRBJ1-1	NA	TGTGCCAGTCGCTGGGGGGTGGATACTGAAGCTTTCTTT	CASRWGVDTEAFF
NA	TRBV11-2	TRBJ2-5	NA	TGTGCCAGCAGTCCAGGTGGGGGATTGGAGACCCAGTACTTC	CASSPGGGLETQYF
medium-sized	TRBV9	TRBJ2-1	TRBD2	TGTGCCAGCAGCGTAGGCTTAGGTAGCGGGGCGTCCTACAATGAGCAGTTCTTC	CASSVGLGSGASYNEQFF
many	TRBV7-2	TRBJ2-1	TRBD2	TGTGCCAGCAGCCCCCGACTAGCGCTTACCTACAATGAGCAGTTCTTC	CASSPRLALTYNEQFF
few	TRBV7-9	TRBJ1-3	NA	TGTGCCAGCCAACGGGGTCTGGGGGGACGACCTATCTCTGGAAACACCATATATTTT	CASQRGLGGRPISGNTIYF
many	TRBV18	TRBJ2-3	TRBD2	TGTGCCAGCTCACGCGGGGGTGCCACAGATACGCAGTATTTT	CASSRGGATDTQYF
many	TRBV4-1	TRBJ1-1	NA	TGCGCCAGCAGCCAAGACCCTTTAAGTTCTGCTATGAACACTGAAGCTTTCTTT	CASSQDPLSSAMNTEAFF
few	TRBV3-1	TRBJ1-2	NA	TGTGCCAGCAGCCCCCCAGGGTACTATGGCTACACCTTC	CASSPPGYYGYTF
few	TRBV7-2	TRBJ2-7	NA	TGTGCCAGCAGCTCCGCAACCACCTACGAGCAGTACTTC	CASSSATTYEQYF
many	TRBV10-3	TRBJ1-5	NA	TGTGCCATCAGTGGACAGGCCAATCAGCCCCAGCATTTT	CAISGQANQPQHF
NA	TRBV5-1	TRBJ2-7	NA	TGCGCCAGCAGCTTGGTGGCTAGCGAGGAGGAGCAGTACTTC	CASSLVASEEEQYF
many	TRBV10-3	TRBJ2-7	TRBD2	TGTGCCGCCCGGACTAGCGGTGCCTACGAGCAGTACTTC	CAARTSGAYEQYF
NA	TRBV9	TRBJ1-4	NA	TGTGCCAGCAGCGTCCACGATAGGGCGGTTAATGAAAAACTGTTTTTT	CASSVHDRAVNEKLFF
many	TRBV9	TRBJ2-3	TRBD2	TGTGCCAGCAGCGTAGGAGCGGGGGGCGAAGATACGCAGTATTTT	CASSVGAGGEDTQYF
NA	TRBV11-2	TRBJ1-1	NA	TGTGCCAGCAGCTTCGGGAGTCGCGCTGAAGCTTTCTTT	CASSFGSRAEAFF
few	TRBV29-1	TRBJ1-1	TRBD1	TGCAGCGTTAAAACCGGGACAGGGGGGACTGAAGCTTTCTTT	CSVKTGTGGTEAFF
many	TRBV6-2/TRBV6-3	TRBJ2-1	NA	TGTGCCAGCAGTTACCCCCCTTCCCGATTCCTACAAATTGAGCAGTTCTTC	CASSYPPSRFLQIEQFF
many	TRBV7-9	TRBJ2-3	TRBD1	TGTGCCAGCAGCTCAGGGGGTGACACAGATACGCAGTATTTT	CASSSGGDTDTQYF
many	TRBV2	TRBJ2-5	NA	TGTGCCAGCAGTGGAAGGGGGATAGAGACCCAGTACTTC	CASSGRGIETQYF
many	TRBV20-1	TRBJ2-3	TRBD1	TGCAGTGCTAGAGATCGGACAGGAGCTACAGATACGCAGTATTTT	CSARDRTGATDTQYF
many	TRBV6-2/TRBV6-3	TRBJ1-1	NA	TGTGCCAGCAGTTTGAGGGAGGGGAGGTTCACTGAAGCTTTCTTT	CASSLREGRFTEAFF
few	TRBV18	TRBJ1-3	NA	TGTGCCAGCTCCGAGGGGAATGGAAACACCATATATTTT	CASSEGNGNTIYF
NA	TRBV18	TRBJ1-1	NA	TGTGCCAGCTCACCTTCGTCGGGGAGCAGGTTGAAAGCTTTCTTT	CASSPSSGSRLKAFF
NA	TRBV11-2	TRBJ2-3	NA	TGTGCCAGCAGCCAGGCGCCAGATACGCAGTATTTT	CASSQAPDTQYF
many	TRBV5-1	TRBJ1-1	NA	TGCGCCAGCAGCTTGGACTGGGGCACTGAAGCTTTCTTT	CASSLDWGTEAFF
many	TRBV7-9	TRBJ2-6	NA	TGTGCCAGCAGCTTAAAAGTGGCAGGGGCCAACGTCCTGACTTTC	CASSLKVAGANVLTF
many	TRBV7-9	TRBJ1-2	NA	TGTGCCAGCACCCAAAGGGGATGGAGGAACTATGGCTACACCTTC	CASTQRGWRNYGYTF
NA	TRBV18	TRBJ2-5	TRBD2	TGTGTCACAGACGCGGGAGAGACCCAGTGCTTC	CVTDAGETQCF
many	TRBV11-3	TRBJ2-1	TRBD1	TGTGCCAGCAGCCAGCGACAGGGAACTCTGGATGAGCAGTTCTTC	CASSQRQGTLDEQFF
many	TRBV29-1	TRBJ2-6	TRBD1	TGCAGCGTTGCCAGGGGGCTTGGACCTGGGGCCAACGTCCTGACTTTC	CSVARGLGPGANVLTF
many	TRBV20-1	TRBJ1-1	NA	TGCAGTGCTAGAGATCACTCAGGGTTCAACACTGAAGCTTTCTTT	CSARDHSGFNTEAFF
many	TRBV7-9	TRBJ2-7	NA	TGTGCCAGCAGCGTAGAGTGGAAGCAGTACTTC	CASSVEWKQYF
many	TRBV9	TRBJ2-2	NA	TGTGCCAGCAGCGCAAGGGTCCCGCGGAACACCGGGGAGCTGTTTTTT	CASSARVPRNTGELFF
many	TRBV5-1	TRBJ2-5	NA	TGCGCCAGCAGCCCCTTGGGGGGAGTCCAAGAGACCCAGTACTTC	CASSPLGGVQETQYF
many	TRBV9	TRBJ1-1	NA	TGTGCCAGCAGCGAAACAGGACTGAACACTGAAGCTTTCTTT	CASSETGLNTEAFF
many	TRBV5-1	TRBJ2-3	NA	TGCGCCAGCAGCTTGCGACATTACCGCACAGATACGCAGTATTTT	CASSLRHYRTDTQYF
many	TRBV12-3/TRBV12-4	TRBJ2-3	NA	TGTGCCAGCAGTTTTGGGGACTCGAACACAGATACGCAGTATTTT	CASSFGDSNTDTQYF
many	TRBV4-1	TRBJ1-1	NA	TGCGCCAGCAGCCAAGAAGCGGCGGGGAAAGCTTTCTTT	CASSQEAAGKAFF
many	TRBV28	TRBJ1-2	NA	TGTGCCAGCAGTAGTGGACAGTTAAATGGCTACACCTTC	CASSSGQLNGYTF
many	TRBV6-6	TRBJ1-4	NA	TGTGCCAGCTCTAGTCACCCGTCTGAAAAACTGTTTTTT	CASSSHPSEKLFF
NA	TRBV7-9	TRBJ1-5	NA	TGTGCCAGCAGCTTAGTTGTACAGCCCCAGCATTTT	CASSLVVQPQHF
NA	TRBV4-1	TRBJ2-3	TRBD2	TGCGCCAGCAGCCTAAAGGGACTAGCAGTTCCTAGCACAGATACGCAGTATTTT	CASSLKGLAVPSTDTQYF
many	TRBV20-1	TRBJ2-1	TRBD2	TGCAGTGCTGCCGGGACTAGCGGGGGTATTTACAATGAGCAGTTCTTC	CSAAGTSGGIYNEQFF
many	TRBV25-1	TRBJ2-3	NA	TGTGCCAGCAGTGAATTCGGACGGACAGATACGCAGTATTTT	CASSEFGRTDTQYF
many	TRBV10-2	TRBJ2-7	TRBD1	TGCGCCAGCAGTGTAGGGACAGGGGGCTACGAGCAGTACTTC	CASSVGTGGYEQYF
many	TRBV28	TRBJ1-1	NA	TGTGCCAGCAGTTTCCGGGGAACTGAAGCTTTCTTT	CASSFRGTEAFF
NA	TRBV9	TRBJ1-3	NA	TGTGCCAGCAGCGTCGGGGTGGCTGGAAACACCATATATTTT	CASSVGVAGNTIYF
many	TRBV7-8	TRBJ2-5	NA	TGTGCCAGCAGCTTATTGGTGGAGACCCAGTACTTC	CASSLLVETQYF